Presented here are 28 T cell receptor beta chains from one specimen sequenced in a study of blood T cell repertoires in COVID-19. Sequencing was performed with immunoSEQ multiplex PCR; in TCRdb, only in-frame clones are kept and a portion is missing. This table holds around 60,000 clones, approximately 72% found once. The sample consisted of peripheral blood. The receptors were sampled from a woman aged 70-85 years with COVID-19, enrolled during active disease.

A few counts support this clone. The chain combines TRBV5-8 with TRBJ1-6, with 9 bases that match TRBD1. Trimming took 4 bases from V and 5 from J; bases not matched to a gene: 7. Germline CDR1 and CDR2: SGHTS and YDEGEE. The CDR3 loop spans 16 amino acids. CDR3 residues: CASSATDRGDNSPLHF. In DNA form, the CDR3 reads TGTGCCAGCAGCGCTACGGACAGGGGAGATAATTCACCCCTCCACTTT. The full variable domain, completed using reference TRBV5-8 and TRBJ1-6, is EAGVTQSPTHLIKTRGQQATLRCSPISGHTSVYWYQQALGLGLQFLLWYDEGEERNRGNFPPRFSGRQFPNYSSELNVNALELEDSALYLCASSATDRGDNSPLHFGNGTRLTVT.

The CDR3 region is CASSQERSGANVLTF. The DNA of the CDR3 is TGTGCCAGCAGCCAAGAGCGATCTGGGGCCAACGTCCTGACTTTC. The V and J genes are TRBV3-1 (or the pseudogene TRBV3-2) and TRBJ2-6; no firm D call. In germline, CDR1 is LGHDT, CDR2 YNNKEL (reference sequence). The V gene lost 0 bases and the J gene lost 1 base, with 4 bases spanning the gap. The CDR3 has 15 amino acids.

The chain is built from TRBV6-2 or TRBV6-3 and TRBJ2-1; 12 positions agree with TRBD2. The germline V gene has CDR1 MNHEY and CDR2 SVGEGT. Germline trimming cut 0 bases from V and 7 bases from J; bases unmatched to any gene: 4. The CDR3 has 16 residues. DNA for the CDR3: TGTGCCAGCAGTTACTCGACCCTAGCGGGAGGGAATGAGCAGTTCTTC. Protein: CASSYSTLAGGNEQFF.

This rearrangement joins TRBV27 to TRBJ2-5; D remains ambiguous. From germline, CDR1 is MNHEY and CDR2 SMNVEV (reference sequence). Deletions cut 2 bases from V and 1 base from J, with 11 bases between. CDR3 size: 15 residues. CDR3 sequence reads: CASSLTRQLQETQYF. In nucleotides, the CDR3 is TGTGCCAGCAGTTTAACGAGGCAGCTCCAAGAGACCCAGTACTTC.

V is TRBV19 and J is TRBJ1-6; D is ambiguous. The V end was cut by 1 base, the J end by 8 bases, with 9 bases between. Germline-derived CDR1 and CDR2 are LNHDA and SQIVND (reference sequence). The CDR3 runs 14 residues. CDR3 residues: CASSIGRWDSPLHF. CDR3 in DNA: TGTGCCAGTAGTATAGGCAGGTGGGATTCACCCCTCCACTTT.

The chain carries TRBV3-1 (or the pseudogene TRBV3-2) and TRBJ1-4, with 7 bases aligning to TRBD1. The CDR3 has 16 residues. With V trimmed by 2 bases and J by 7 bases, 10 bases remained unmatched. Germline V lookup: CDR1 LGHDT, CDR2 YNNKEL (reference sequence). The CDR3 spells CASSQRATGLGEKLFF. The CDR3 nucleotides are TGTGCCAGCAGCCAACGAGCGACAGGGTTAGGTGAAAAACTGTTTTTT.

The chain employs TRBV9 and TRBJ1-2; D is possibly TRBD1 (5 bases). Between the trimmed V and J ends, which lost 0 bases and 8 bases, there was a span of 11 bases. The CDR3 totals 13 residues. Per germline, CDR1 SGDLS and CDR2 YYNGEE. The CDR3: CASSVEGMGGYTF. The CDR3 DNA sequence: TGTGCCAGCAGCGTAGAGGGGATGGGGGGCTACACCTTC.

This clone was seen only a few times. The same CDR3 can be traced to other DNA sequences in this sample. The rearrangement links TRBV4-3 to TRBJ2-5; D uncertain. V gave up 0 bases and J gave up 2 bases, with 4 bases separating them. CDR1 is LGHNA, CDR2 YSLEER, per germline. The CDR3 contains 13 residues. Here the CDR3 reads CASSQDRQETQYF. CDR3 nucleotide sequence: TGCGCCAGCAGCCAAGATCGGCAAGAGACCCAGTACTTC.

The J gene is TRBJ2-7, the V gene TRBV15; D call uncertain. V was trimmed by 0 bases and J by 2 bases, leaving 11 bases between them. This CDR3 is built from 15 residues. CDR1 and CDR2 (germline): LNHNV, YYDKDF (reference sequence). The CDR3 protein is CATSRDSGRTYEQYF. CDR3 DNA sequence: TGTGCCACCAGCAGAGATTCGGGTAGAACCTACGAGCAGTACTTC. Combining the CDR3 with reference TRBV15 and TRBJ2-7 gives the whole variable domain DAMVIQNPRYQVTQFGKPVTLSCSQTLNHNVMYWYQQKSSQAPKLLFHYYDKDFNNEADTPDNFQSRRPNTSFCFLDIRSPGLGDTAMYLCATSRDSGRTYEQYFGPGTRLTVT.

Here the CDR3 DNA reads TGTGCCACCGCGTACAGGGAGAATCAGCCCCAGCATTTT. Its protein product is CATAYRENQPQHF. The V and J genes are TRBV6-5 and TRBJ1-5; the D gene is possibly TRBD1 (6 bases). V lost 10 bases to trimming and J lost 4 bases, with 14 bases between them. This CDR3 spans 13 amino acids. CDR1 and CDR2 (germline): MNHEY, SVGAGI.

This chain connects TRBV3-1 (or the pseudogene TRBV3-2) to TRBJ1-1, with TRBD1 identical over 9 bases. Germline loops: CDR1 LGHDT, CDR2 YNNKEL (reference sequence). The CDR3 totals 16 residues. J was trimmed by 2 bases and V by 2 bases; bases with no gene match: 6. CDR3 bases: TGTGCCAGCAGCCAAACCGGGACAGGGAGAAACACTGAAGCTTTCTTT. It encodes CASSQTGTGRNTEAFF.

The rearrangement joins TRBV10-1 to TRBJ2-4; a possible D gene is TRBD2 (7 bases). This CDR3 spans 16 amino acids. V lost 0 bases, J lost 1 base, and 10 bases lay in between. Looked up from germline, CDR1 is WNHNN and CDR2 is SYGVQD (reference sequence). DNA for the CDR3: TGCGCCAGCAGTGAGTCGGGGGGGCCGGCCAAAAACATTCAGTACTTC. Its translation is CASSESGGPAKNIQYF.

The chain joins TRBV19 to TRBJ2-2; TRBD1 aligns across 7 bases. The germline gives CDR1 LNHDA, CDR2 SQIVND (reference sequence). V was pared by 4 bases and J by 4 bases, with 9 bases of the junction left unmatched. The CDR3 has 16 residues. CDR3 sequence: CASSRDSGPFTGELFF. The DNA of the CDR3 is TGTGCCAGTAGTAGGGACAGTGGGCCGTTCACCGGGGAGCTGTTTTTT.

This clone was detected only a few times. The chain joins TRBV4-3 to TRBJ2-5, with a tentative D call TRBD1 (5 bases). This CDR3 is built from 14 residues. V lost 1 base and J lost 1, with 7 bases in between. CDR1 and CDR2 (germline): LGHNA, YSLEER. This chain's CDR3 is CASSQAGFQETQYF. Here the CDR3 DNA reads TGCGCCAGCAGCCAAGCAGGGTTCCAAGAGACCCAGTACTTC.

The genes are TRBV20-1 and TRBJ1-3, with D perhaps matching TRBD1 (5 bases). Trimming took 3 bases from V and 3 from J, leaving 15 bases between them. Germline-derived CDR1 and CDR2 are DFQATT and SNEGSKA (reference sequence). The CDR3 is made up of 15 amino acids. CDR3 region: CSASPPGGIGNTIYF. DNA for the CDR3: TGCAGTGCTAGTCCCCCGGGGGGGATTGGAAACACCATATATTTT.

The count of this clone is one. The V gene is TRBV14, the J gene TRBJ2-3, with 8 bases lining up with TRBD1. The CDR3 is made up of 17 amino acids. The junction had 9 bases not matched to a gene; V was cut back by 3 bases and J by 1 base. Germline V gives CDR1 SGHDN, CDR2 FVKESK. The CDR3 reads CASSHNPGGEGTDTQYF. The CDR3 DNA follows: TGTGCCAGCAGCCACAACCCAGGGGGCGAAGGCACAGATACGCAGTATTTT.

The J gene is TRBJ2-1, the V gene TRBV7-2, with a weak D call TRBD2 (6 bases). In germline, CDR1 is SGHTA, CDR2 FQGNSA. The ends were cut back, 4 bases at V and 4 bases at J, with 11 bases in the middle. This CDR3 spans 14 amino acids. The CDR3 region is CASSSRAGYNEQFF. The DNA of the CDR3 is TGTGCCAGCAGCTCCCGGGCGGGATACAATGAGCAGTTCTTC.

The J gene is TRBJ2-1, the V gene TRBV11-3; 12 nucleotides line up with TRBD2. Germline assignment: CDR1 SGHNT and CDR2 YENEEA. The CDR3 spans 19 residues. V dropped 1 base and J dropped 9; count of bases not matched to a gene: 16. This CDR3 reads CASSLGKPGLAGFLGEQFF. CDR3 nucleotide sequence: TGTGCCAGCAGCTTAGGGAAACCCGGACTAGCGGGGTTTCTCGGTGAGCAGTTCTTC.

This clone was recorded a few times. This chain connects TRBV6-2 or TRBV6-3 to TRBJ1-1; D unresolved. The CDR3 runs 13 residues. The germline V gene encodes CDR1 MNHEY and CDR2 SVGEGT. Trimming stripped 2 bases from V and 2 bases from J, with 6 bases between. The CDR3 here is CASSYKQNTEAFF. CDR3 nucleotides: TGTGCCAGCAGTTACAAACAAAACACTGAAGCTTTCTTT.

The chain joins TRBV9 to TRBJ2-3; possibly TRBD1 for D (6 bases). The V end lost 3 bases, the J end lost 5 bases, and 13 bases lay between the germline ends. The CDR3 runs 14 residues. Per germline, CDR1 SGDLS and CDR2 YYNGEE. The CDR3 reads CASSGPTTGDTQYF. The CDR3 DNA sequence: TGTGCCAGCAGCGGGCCAACGACAGGAGATACGCAGTATTTT.

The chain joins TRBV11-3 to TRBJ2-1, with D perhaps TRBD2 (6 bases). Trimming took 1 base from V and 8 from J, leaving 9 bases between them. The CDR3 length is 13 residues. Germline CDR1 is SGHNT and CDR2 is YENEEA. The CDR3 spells CASSLARDYEQFF. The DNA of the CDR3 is TGTGCCAGCAGCTTAGCGAGGGACTATGAGCAGTTCTTC.

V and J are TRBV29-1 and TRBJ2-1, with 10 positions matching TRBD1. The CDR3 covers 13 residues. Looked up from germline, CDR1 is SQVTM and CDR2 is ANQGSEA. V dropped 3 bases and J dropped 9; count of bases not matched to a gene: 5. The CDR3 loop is CSVDSGTGAEQFF. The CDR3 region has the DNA TGCAGCGTTGATTCCGGGACAGGGGCTGAGCAGTTCTTC.

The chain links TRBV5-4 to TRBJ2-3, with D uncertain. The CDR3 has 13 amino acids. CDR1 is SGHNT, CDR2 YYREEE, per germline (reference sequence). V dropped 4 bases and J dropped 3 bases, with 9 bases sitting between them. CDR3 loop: CASSPSGTDTQYF. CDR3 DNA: TGTGCCAGCAGCCCTAGTGGGACAGATACGCAGTATTTT.

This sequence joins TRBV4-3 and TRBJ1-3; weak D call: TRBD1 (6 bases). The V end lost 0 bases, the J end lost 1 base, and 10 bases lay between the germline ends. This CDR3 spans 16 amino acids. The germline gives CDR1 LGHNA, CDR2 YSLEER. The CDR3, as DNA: TGCGCCAGCAGCCAAGAGGGGGCGGTATCTGGAAACACCATATATTTT. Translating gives CASSQEGAVSGNTIYF.

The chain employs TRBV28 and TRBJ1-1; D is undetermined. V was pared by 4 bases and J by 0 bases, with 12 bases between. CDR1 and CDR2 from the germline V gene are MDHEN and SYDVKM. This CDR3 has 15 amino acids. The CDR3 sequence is CASSSSRSVNTEAFF. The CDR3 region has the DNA TGTGCCAGCAGTTCTTCTAGGTCAGTGAACACTGAAGCTTTCTTT.

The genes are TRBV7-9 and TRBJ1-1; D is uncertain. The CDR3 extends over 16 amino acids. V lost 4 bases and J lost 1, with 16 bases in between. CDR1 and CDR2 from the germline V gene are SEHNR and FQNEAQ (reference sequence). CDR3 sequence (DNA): TGTGCCAGCAGCTCTTTAGGAGCAGAGAGGAACACTGAAGCTTTCTTT. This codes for CASSSLGAERNTEAFF.

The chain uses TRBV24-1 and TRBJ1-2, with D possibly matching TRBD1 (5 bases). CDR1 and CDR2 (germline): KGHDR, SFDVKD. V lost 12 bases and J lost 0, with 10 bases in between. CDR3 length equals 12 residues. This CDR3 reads CACGTANYGYTF. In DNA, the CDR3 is TGTGCCTGCGGGACCGCTAACTATGGCTACACCTTC.

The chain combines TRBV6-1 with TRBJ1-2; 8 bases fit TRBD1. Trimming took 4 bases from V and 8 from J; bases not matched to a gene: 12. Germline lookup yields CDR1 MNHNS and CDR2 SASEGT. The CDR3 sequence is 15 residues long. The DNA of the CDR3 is TGTGCCAGCAGTGGGGGGGACAGGCCCTTAGGGGGCTACACCTTC. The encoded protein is CASSGGDRPLGGYTF.